The 9 T cell receptor beta chains given below trace back to one sample, sequenced in a study of breast tumors, draining lymph nodes, adjacent tissues. In TCRdb, the multiplex PCR reads were re-called with MiXCR into one record per CDR3 protein. The sample carries about 220,000 distinct CDR3 sequences, around 34% recorded once. The lymph nodes were axillary draining lymph nodes from breast cancer patients. Sequences were obtained from axillary lymph node tissue. These receptors were collected from a female donor with breast cancer. Some clones in this sample may be carry-over from other donors' samples.

Many counts were recorded for this clonotype. This chain connects TRBV2 to TRBJ2-3, with D unclear. Between the trimmed V and J ends, which lost 6 bases and 2 bases, there was a span of 15 bases. Germline V lookup: CDR1 SNHLY, CDR2 FYNNEI. This CDR3 has 15 residues. The CDR3 here is CASRSRALHTDTQYF. CDR3 nucleotide sequence: TGTGCCAGCAGGTCAAGGGCCCTCCACACAGATACGCAGTATTTT.

CDR3 loop: CAISEGQQGGQPQHF. The CDR3, as DNA: TGTGCCATCAGTGAGGGACAACAGGGTGGTCAGCCCCAGCATTTT. This chain uses TRBV10-3 with TRBJ1-5; D might be TRBD1 (6 bases). V lost 2 bases and J lost 6, with 14 bases in between. The CDR3 loop spans 15 amino acids. Looked up from germline, CDR1 is ENHRY and CDR2 is SYGVKD.

Ten or more counts support this clonotype. The chain couples TRBV20-1 to TRBJ2-2, with TRBD2 matching 9 bases. The trim removed 1 base at V and 5 bases at J, leaving 2 bases unmatched. Germline values: CDR1 DFQATT, CDR2 SNEGSKA (reference sequence). This CDR3 contains 14 residues. CDR3 protein: CSARVLAGTGELFF. The CDR3, as DNA: TGCAGTGCTAGAGTTCTAGCGGGGACCGGGGAGCTGTTTTTT.

The J gene is TRBJ2-1, the V gene TRBV29-1, with 12 bases identical to TRBD2. CDR1 SQVTM and CDR2 ANQGSEA come from the germline V gene. The CDR3 sequence is 16 residues long. V lost 4 bases to trimming and J lost 7 bases; unmatched junction nucleotides: 11. The CDR3 reads CSVVAGTSGWGNEQFF. The CDR3 DNA reads TGCAGCGTTGTCGCGGGGACTAGCGGGTGGGGGAATGAGCAGTTCTTC.

This clonotype was observed at least ten times. The V call is TRBV4-2, the J call TRBJ2-3; 7 positions agree with TRBD2. Germline trimming cut 1 base from V and 4 bases from J; bases unmatched to any gene: 5. The CDR3 consists of 15 residues. Germline lookup yields CDR1 LGHNA and CDR2 YNFKEQ. The CDR3 protein is CASSQAAGEADTQYF. As DNA, the CDR3 is TGTGCCAGCAGCCAAGCGGCGGGGGAGGCAGATACGCAGTATTTT.

This clonotype was detected many times. The chain has TRBV20-1 and TRBJ2-6; TRBD2 might be the D (6 bases). CDR1 and CDR2 (germline): DFQATT, SNEGSKA (reference sequence). Deletions cut 2 bases from V and 4 bases from J, with 15 bases between. This CDR3 comprises 16 residues. CDR3 coding DNA: TGCAGTGCTAGATCGAGTGGGAGGTCCGGGGCCAACGTCCTGACTTTC. Its protein is CSARSSGRSGANVLTF.

J is TRBJ2-7 and V is TRBV7-7, with 9 nucleotides matching TRBD2. The CDR3 length is 14 residues. Germline-derived CDR1 and CDR2 are SSHAT and FNYEAQ (reference sequence). CDR3: CASPLLAGTDEQYF. The DNA for the CDR3 is TGTGCTTCTCCCCTCCTAGCGGGGACAGACGAGCAGTACTTC.

The chain joins TRBV20-1 to TRBJ1-1; 7 bases agree with TRBD1. Trimming removed 2 bases from V and 6 bases from J; junction bases left unmatched: 6. The CDR3 loop spans 13 amino acids. In germline, CDR1 is DFQATT, CDR2 SNEGSKA (reference sequence). CDR3: CSARQTGYPEAFF. The CDR3 DNA is TGCAGTGCTAGACAGACAGGGTATCCTGAAGCTTTCTTT.

Turning to this clonotype: It may be a read error: a sequence one base away is much more abundant. The chain couples TRBV28 to TRBJ2-7; TRBD2 aligns across 12 bases. The CDR3 covers 16 residues. The germline V gene encodes CDR1 MDHEN and CDR2 SYDVKM. The CDR3 region has the DNA TGTGCCAGCAGTTTAAGCGGACTAGCGGGATCCTACGAGCGGTACTTC. Translated: CASSLSGLAGSYERYF.